The TCR beta chain described here comes from a study of regulatory T cells in long-lasting Graves disease. This clonotype showed up many times. Researchers made TCR beta libraries by using iRepertoire HTBI primers and running Arm-PCR on CDR3 regions. TCRdb re-called the multiplex PCR reads with MiXCR, one entry per CDR3 protein. The sample consists of 360,000 or so distinct CDR3 sequences, around 17% of them appearing once. The sample's time point: newly diagnosed GD, antithyroid drugs for less than 3 months. Construction of the TCR library relied on RNA isolated from PBMCs. Looked up from germline, CDR1 is SGHRS and CDR2 is YFSETQ. There are 14 residues in the CDR3. The V segment lost 5 bases and the J segment 2 bases; nucleotides outside the gene matches: 5. The sample also formed part of further work on T cells in Graves' hyperthyroidism and ophthalmopathy.

This specimen consisted of peripheral blood mononuclear cells (PBMCs), obtained at new diagnosis, from a patient treated with antithyroid drugs. This TCR was sampled from a man aged 35 to 55 with Graves disease. This chain connects TRBV5-1 to TRBJ2-3; 7 bases are shared with TRBD2. CDR3 DNA: TGCGCCAGCAGGAAGCGGGGACCCACAGATACGCAGTATTTT. It specifies CASRKRGPTDTQYF.